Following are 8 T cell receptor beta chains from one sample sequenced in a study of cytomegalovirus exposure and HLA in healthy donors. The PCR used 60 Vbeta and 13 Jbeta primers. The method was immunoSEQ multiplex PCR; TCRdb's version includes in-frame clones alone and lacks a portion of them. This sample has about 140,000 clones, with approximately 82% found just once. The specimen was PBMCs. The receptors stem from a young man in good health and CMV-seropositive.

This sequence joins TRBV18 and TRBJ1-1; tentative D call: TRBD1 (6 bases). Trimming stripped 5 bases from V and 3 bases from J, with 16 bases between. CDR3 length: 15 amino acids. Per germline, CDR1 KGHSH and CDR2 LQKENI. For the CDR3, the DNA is TGTGCCAGCTCAGAGGACAGCTATCGGGACACTGAAGCTTTCTTT. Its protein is CASSEDSYRDTEAFF.

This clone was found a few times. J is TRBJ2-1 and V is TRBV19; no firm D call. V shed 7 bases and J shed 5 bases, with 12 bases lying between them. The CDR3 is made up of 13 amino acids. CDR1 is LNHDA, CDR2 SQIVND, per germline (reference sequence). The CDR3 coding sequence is TGTGCCAGTAACCCCGGGTCAAACAATGAGCAGTTCTTC. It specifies CASNPGSNNEQFF. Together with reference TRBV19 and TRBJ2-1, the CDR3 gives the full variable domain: DGGITQSPKYLFRKEGQNVTLSCEQNLNHDAMYWYRQDPGQGLRLIYYSQIVNDFQKGDIAEGYSVSREKKESFPLTVTSAQKNPTAFYLCASNPGSNNEQFFGPGTRLTVL.

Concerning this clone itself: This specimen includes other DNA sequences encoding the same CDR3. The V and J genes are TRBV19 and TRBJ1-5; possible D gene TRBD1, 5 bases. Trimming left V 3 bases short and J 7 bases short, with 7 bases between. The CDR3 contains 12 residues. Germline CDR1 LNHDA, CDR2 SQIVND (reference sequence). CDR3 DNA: TGTGCCAGTAGTATGGGGGGGCAGCCCCAGCATTTT. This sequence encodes CASSMGGQPQHF.

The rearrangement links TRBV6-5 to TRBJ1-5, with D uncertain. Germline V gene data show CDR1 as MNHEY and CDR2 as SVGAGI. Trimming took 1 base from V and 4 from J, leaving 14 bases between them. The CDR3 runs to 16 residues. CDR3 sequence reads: CASSYFAPDWNQPQHF. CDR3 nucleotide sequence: TGTGCCAGCAGTTACTTCGCTCCGGACTGGAATCAGCCCCAGCATTTT.

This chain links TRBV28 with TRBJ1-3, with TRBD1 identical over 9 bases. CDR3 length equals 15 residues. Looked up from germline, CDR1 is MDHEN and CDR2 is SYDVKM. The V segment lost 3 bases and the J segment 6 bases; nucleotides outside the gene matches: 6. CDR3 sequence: CASSFWDRVINTIYF. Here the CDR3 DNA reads TGTGCCAGCAGTTTCTGGGACAGGGTAATAAACACCATATATTTT.

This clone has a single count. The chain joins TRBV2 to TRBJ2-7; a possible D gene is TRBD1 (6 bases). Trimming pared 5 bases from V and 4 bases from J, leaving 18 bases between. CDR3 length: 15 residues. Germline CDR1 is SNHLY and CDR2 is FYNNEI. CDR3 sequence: CASSQFGTFGYEQYF. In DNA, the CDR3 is TGTGCCAGCAGTCAATTCGGGACATTCGGTTACGAGCAGTACTTC. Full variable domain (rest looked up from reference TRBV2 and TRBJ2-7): EPEVTQTPSHQVTQMGQEVILRCVPISNHLYFYWYRQILGQKVEFLVSFYNNEISEKSEIFDDQFSVERPDGSNFTLKIRSTKLEDSAMYFCASSQFGTFGYEQYFGPGTRLTVT.

The CDR3 coding sequence is TGCGCCAGCAGCTTGGTAGCAGGGGTGGTATCGGGAGAGACCCAGTACTTC. Translation gives CASSLVAGVVSGETQYF. V usage is TRBV5-1 and J usage is TRBJ2-5; D perhaps matches TRBD1 (6 bases). V lost 0 bases, J lost 4 bases, and 19 bases lay in between. The germline V gene has CDR1 SGHRS and CDR2 YFSETQ. The CDR3 consists of 17 residues.

DNA for the CDR3: TGTGCCATCAGTGAGCCCAATCAGGGGAATGAGCAGTTCTTC. Protein sequence: CAISEPNQGNEQFF. The chain joins TRBV10-3 to TRBJ2-1; maybe TRBD1 (6 bases). The V end lost 2 bases, the J end lost 7 bases, and 12 bases lay between the germline ends. Germline lookup yields CDR1 ENHRY and CDR2 SYGVKD. The CDR3 spans 14 residues.